Listed below are T cell receptor beta chains from one sample, sequenced in a study of cytomegalovirus exposure and HLA in healthy donors. Data came from immunoSEQ multiplex PCR; TCRdb stores just in-frame clones and leaves some out. Here the sample spans 190,000 or so clones, around four fifths being singletons. Sequencing was carried out using PBMCs. Receptors originate from a man over 45 in good health and CMV-seronegative. Both conserved end residues are part of each CDR3. The order of the fields is CDR3 protein, V gene, clone size. Rows give clone size only sometimes, using once, few, many, or a class for an expanded clone.

CDR3 protein: CASSLSGSNTDTQYF; V gene: TRBV5-1; clone size: few
CDR3 protein: CASSFQASGPSYEQYF; V gene: TRBV5-1; clone size: NA
CDR3 protein: CASRQEGHQDTDTQYF; V gene: TRBV19; clone size: NA
CDR3 protein: CASSTQNEKLFF; V gene: TRBV25-1; clone size: NA
CDR3 protein: CASRLVAANTGELFF; V gene: TRBV12-2; clone size: NA
CDR3 protein: CASSLAGSDGYTF; V gene: TRBV5-1; clone size: NA
CDR3 protein: CASSLARGRRNNEQFF; V gene: TRBV7-6; clone size: NA
CDR3 protein: CASTGFLNQPQHF; V gene: TRBV2; clone size: NA
CDR3 protein: CASSIGAYWTVGAEAFF; V gene: TRBV19; clone size: NA
CDR3 protein: CASSLEVRAGREQYF; V gene: TRBV7-9; clone size: once
CDR3 protein: CASRVVGVYNEQFF; V gene: TRBV6-1; clone size: once
CDR3 protein: CASSIRGLGETQYF; V gene: TRBV5-6; clone size: NA
CDR3 protein: CASSSTGGGPQHF; V gene: TRBV5-1; clone size: once
CDR3 protein: CASSGTGSVDTQYF; V gene: TRBV4-1; clone size: NA
CDR3 protein: CASSSVQGSEQYF; V gene: TRBV6-6; clone size: NA
CDR3 protein: CASSKTHGITDTQYF; V gene: TRBV21-1; clone size: NA
CDR3 protein: CASSRQGAGDTQYF; V gene: TRBV7-2; clone size: NA
CDR3 protein: CASSLPTGGTEAFF; V gene: TRBV28; clone size: NA
CDR3 protein: CASSLAGVLGRNTIYF; V gene: TRBV5-1; clone size: NA
CDR3 protein: CASSFPSGRYTGELFF; V gene: TRBV5-6; clone size: few
CDR3 protein: CASRGQDNYGYTF; V gene: TRBV9; clone size: NA
CDR3 protein: CASSFETGGSPLHF; V gene: TRBV7-9; clone size: NA
CDR3 protein: CASSLTGRYQPQHF; V gene: TRBV28; clone size: NA
CDR3 protein: CASSPTDFYSYNEQFF; V gene: TRBV7-3; clone size: once
CDR3 protein: CASSRGLAVSTDTQYF; V gene: TRBV14; clone size: once
CDR3 protein: CASSRDRGTDTQYF; V gene: TRBV6-5; clone size: once
CDR3 protein: CASSPRTGGRNEKLFF; V gene: TRBV18; clone size: NA
CDR3 protein: CASSPPGVAGGLNNEQFF; V gene: TRBV18; clone size: NA
CDR3 protein: CASSPRQGAGTEAFF; V gene: TRBV7-9; clone size: NA